Included here is one T cell receptor beta chain sequence, with context. What it binds is not known. The junction and the germline gene differ at one end; a read error may be behind it. The CDR3 spans 10 residues. Germline V gene sequence: CDR1 DFQATT, CDR2 SNEGSKA (reference sequence). The data are from a study of CD8 T cells in Susac syndrome. General observations from the study: The study's TCR sequencing and HLA analysis covered a relatively small number of individuals, and the study acknowledged this.

The authors reverse transcribed roughly 0.5 to 1 ug RNA with random hexamers. With immunoSEQ multiplex PCR, TCR beta CDR3 was amplified across 54 Vbeta and 13 Jbeta. MiXCR was run by TCRdb on the immunoSEQ multiplex PCR reads, yielding one entry per CDR3 protein. The sample includes more than 150,000 distinct CDR3 sequences, about 94% of them seen just once. Specimen: CD8+ T cells from PBMCs. The source of this sequence is a human donor with multiple sclerosis. V is TRBV20-1 and J is TRBJ2-5; TRBD1 matches 9 bases. DNA for the CDR3: TGCAGTGCTAGAGCCGGGACAGGGAACTTC. Its protein is CSARAGTGNF.